This T cell receptor (beta chain) was recovered during a study of blood T cell repertoires in COVID-19. Background on the study: Donors in the United States, Italy and Spain gave samples during acute or convalescent COVID-19.

There are 14 residues in the CDR3. Germline-derived CDR1 and CDR2 are SNHLY and FYNNEI. V was pared by 4 bases and J by 4 bases, with 13 bases between. Libraries were prepared by immunoSEQ multiplex PCR; TCRdb keeps only in-frame clonotypes and omits some of them. This table has approximately 150,000 clones, 80% to 85% appearing once. The chain carries TRBV2 and TRBJ2-5, with no clear D. The receptor was derived from a man between 60 and 70 years old with acute or convalescent COVID-19. Sequencing was performed on peripheral blood. The CDR3 loop is CASSVSGLVETQYF. The CDR3 region has the DNA TGTGCCAGCAGTGTATCCGGGTTGGTAGAGACCCAGTACTTC.